This T cell receptor beta chain was documented in a study of T cells after yellow fever vaccination. Germline values: CDR1 SGHDT, CDR2 YYEEEE. The CDR3 extends over 16 amino acids. The V gene end was trimmed by 0 bases and the J gene end by 4 bases; junction bases not matched to a gene: 6. There are many counts of this clonotype. The antigen remains unidentified. One entry per CDR3 protein results from TCRdb running MiXCR on the 5' RACE reads. The table lists 100,000 to 150,000 distinct CDR3 sequences, approximately 9% of them singletons. General study findings and limits: A weaker but faster secondary response was observed, peaking on day 5 versus 15. The presence of abundant clonotypes contaminating from the bulk population was possible in FACS-sorted repertoires.

The source was CD8+ T cells sorted from PBMCs, collected on the day of the yellow fever booster vaccination. The gene calls are TRBV5-6 and TRBJ2-3, with 9 positions matching TRBD2. The clonotype originates from a man aged 18 to 29 who received the YFV17D yellow fever vaccine. The CDR3 DNA follows: TGTGCCAGCAGCTTGGCGGCTAGCGGGGACGCAGATACGCAGTATTTT. It encodes CASSLAASGDADTQYF.